The 17 T cell receptor beta chains listed next were all sequenced from one sample in a study of T cells in women clearing cervical HPV infection. Clones were sequenced by immunoSEQ multiplex PCR, and TCRdb holds only the in-frame ones, with some missing. The data show approximately 39,000 clones, and the top ten clones hold 3.5% to 4.5%. The sample consisted of blood buffy coat. Receptors originate from a woman aged 18 to 75 with a cervical HPV16 infection that either progressed to CIN3+ or cleared (not recorded which).

Points on this clone: The CDR3 end falls 3 residues outside the read, so it is completed with the germline J gene. The chain couples TRBV29-1 to TRBJ2-1; 9 nucleotides line up with TRBD1. V shed 2 bases, J shed 1 base, and the junction held 9 bases outside the gene matches. CDR1 and CDR2 (germline): SQVTM, ANQGSEA. This CDR3 has 17 residues. The DNA read from the CDR3 is TGCAGCGTTGAAAAGACAGGGGGGGCTTGGTCCTACAATGAG. Translating it yields CSVEKTGGAWSYNE. The whole CDR3 protein reads CSVEKTGGAWSYNEQFF.

Turning to this clone: The CDR3 end is not reached by the read, which stops 3 residues before it; the germline J gene fills it in. This rearrangement joins TRBV30 to TRBJ2-7, with D possibly being TRBD1 (6 bases). Germline-derived CDR1 and CDR2 are GTSNPN and SVGIG (reference sequence). V lost 2 bases and J 3 bases, leaving 11 bases between the germline ends. This CDR3 has 13 amino acids. Incomplete CDR3 DNA: TGTGCCTGGAGTAAAGGGACAATCTACGAG. Encoded protein: CAWSKGTIYE. The entire CDR3 protein reads CAWSKGTIYEQYF. The variable domain in full, completed from reference TRBV30 and TRBJ2-7, reads SQTIHQWPATLVQPVGSPLSLECTVEGTSNPNLYWYRQAAGRGLQLLFYSVGIGQISSEVPQNLSASRPQDRQFILSSKKLLLSDSGFYLCAWSKGTIYEQYFGPGTRLTVT.

As to this clone: Coverage ceases 3 residues before the CDR3 finishes, and the germline J gene fills in the end. The V call is TRBV20-1, the J call TRBJ2-7, with 7 bases lining up with TRBD1. Germline-derived CDR1 and CDR2 are DFQATT and SNEGSKA (reference sequence). V lost 6 bases, J lost 5 bases, and 7 bases stayed unmatched. The CDR3 covers 12 residues. CDR3 DNA, as far as it was read: TGCAGTGCATTAGGGACAGTCCACGAG. Amino acids: CSALGTVHE. The CDR3 as a whole reads CSALGTVHEQYF.

Concerning this clone itself: The read falls 3 residues short of the CDR3 end, and the missing part is taken from the germline J gene. The gene calls are TRBV27 and TRBJ2-7; 8 nucleotides align to TRBD1. This CDR3 comprises 16 residues. V was pared by 3 bases and J by 0 bases, with 7 bases of the junction left unmatched. Germline CDR1 is MNHEY and CDR2 is SMNVEV (reference sequence). The chain's CDR3 is CASSLVGTGSSYEQYF. CDR3 bases read: TGTGCCAGCAGTTTGGTTGGGACAGGCTCCTCCTACGAG.

Of note for this clone: At one boundary the junction diverges from the germline segment, which might be a read error. Read data end 3 residues before the CDR3 end; the end is taken from the germline J gene. The rearrangement links TRBV4-2 to TRBJ2-7, with D unresolved. CDR3 length: 16 residues. Germline CDR1 is LGHNA and CDR2 is YNFKEQ. The CDR3 spells CASSQDRRFSSYEQYF. CDR3 DNA, as far as it was read: TGCGCCAGCAGCCAAGATCGGCGGTTCAGCTCCTACGAG.

For this clone: The CDR3 end is not reached by the read, which stops 3 residues before it; the germline J gene fills it in. The chain recombines TRBV6-1 with TRBJ1-2; the match to TRBD1 covers 9 bases. Looked up from germline, CDR1 is MNHNS and CDR2 is SASEGT. The CDR3 sequence is 14 residues long. CDR3 DNA, as far as it was read: TGTGCCAGCAGTGAGTTACAGGGGGCAGTCGGC. Its protein is CASSELQGAVG. The CDR3, in full, reads CASSELQGAVGYTF.

Concerning this clone: Read coverage stops 3 residues before the CDR3 terminus; the germline J gene supplies the remainder. V is TRBV7-2 and J is TRBJ1-2; the D is unclear. Germline CDR1 SGHTA, CDR2 FQGNSA. V shed 1 base and J shed 4 bases, with 10 bases lying between them. The CDR3 has 14 amino acids. The DNA read from the CDR3 is TGTGCCAGCAGCTTAGTTGAGGGCAGCTATGGC. This codes for CASSLVEGSYG. The full CDR3 protein is CASSLVEGSYGYTF.

On this clone: The read comes to an end 3 residues before the CDR3 does, leaving the germline J gene to fill in the end. This chain links TRBV19 with TRBJ1-4; D is possibly TRBD1 (6 bases). The V end was cut by 2 bases, the J end by 4 bases, with 11 bases between. CDR3 length: 15 amino acids. Looked up from germline, CDR1 is LNHDA and CDR2 is SQIVND (reference sequence). CDR3 residues: CASSIMTGSNEKLFF. Incomplete CDR3 DNA: TGTGCCAGTAGTATAATGACAGGCAGTAATGAAAAA.

Points on this clone: The CDR3 end is not reached by the read, which stops 3 residues before it; the germline J gene fills it in. The J gene is TRBJ2-7, the V gene TRBV28; D might be TRBD1 or TRBD2, each matching 7 bases. This CDR3 has 14 amino acids. From germline, CDR1 is MDHEN and CDR2 SYDVKM. Trimming left V 6 bases short and J 3 bases short, with 15 bases between. CDR3 DNA (partial): TGTGCCAGCAGCATGACAGGGAGGGACTACGAG. It encodes CASSMTGRDYE. The CDR3 in full is CASSMTGRDYEQYF.

Regarding this clone: The observed sequence ends 3 residues before the CDR3 terminus, with the missing tail filled in from the germline J gene. This chain connects TRBV7-3 to TRBJ2-1; 13 bases match TRBD2. Germline loops: CDR1 SGHTA, CDR2 FQGTGA. J was trimmed by 2 bases and V by 5 bases; bases with no gene match: 6. The CDR3 runs 17 residues. Incomplete CDR3 DNA: TGTGCCAGCAGCCCGGGACTAGCGGGGTTTACCTACAATGAG. Its protein product is CASSPGLAGFTYNE. The whole CDR3 protein reads CASSPGLAGFTYNEQFF.

Points on this clone: The CDR3 end falls 3 residues outside the read, so it is completed with the germline J gene. The chain uses TRBV19 and TRBJ1-2; D might be TRBD1 (5 bases). The CDR3 consists of 11 residues. Germline loops: CDR1 LNHDA, CDR2 SQIVND (reference sequence). V shed 6 bases and J shed 7 bases, with 9 bases lying between them. CDR3 protein: CASSTGFGYTF. The CDR3 bases that were read are TGTGCCAGTAGCACAGGTTTTGGC.

Concerning this clone: The CDR3 end falls 3 residues outside the read, so it is completed with the germline J gene. The chain employs TRBV7-2 and TRBJ2-1; D is unresolved. Germline V CDR1 and CDR2: SGHTA, FQGNSA. V lost 1 base and J lost 6, with 13 bases in between. This CDR3 is built from 15 residues. Here the CDR3 reads CASSLGQVPANEQFF. Partial CDR3 DNA: TGTGCCAGCAGCTTAGGACAAGTCCCGGCCAATGAG.

With regard to this clone: The read halts 3 residues ahead of the CDR3 end, with the missing end drawn from the germline J gene. The chain combines TRBV12-3 or TRBV12-4 with TRBJ1-1, with D tentatively TRBD1 (5 bases). The CDR3 is 12 amino acids. V dropped 5 bases and J dropped 1 base, with 5 bases sitting between them. CDR3 DNA (partial): TGTGCCAGCAGTCAGGGGAACACTGAA. This translates into CASSQGNTE. The full CDR3 reads CASSQGNTEAFF.

About this clone: The read gets to within 3 residues of the CDR3 end, and the germline J gene fills in the rest. The J gene is TRBJ1-3, the V gene TRBV5-6; D may be TRBD1 (6 bases). Germline CDR1 and CDR2: SGHDT and YYEEEE. The CDR3 is 14 residues long. V was cut by 4 bases and J by 4 bases, with 12 bases left in between. The CDR3 loop reads CASSVQGTGNTIYF. Incomplete CDR3 DNA: TGTGCCAGCAGCGTCCAGGGGACCGGAAACACC.

A note on this clone: The CDR3 end falls 3 residues outside the read, so it is completed with the germline J gene. The rearrangement joins TRBV7-3 to TRBJ2-5, with a possible D match to TRBD2 (6 bases). Between the trimmed V and J ends, which lost 5 bases and 5 bases, there was a span of 18 bases. The CDR3 sequence is 15 residues long. Germline values: CDR1 SGHTA, CDR2 FQGTGA. The CDR3 reads CASSPGGYGAETQYF. The CDR3 bases that were read are TGTGCCAGCAGCCCCGGGGGTTACGGGGCTGAGACC.

With regard to this clone: The read ends 3 residues early relative to the CDR3; the germline J gene fills the gap. The chain employs TRBV7-9 and TRBJ1-2, with no clear D. Germline V lookup: CDR1 SEHNR, CDR2 FQNEAQ (reference sequence). There are 15 residues in the CDR3. The CDR3 protein is CASSSRLEGADTYTF. The sequenced part of the CDR3 DNA is TGTGCCAGCAGTTCAAGACTAGAAGGCGCAGATACC.

Of note for this clone: Sequencing ends 3 residues short of the CDR3 end; the germline J gene provides the rest. This chain links TRBV30 with TRBJ1-6, with 8 bases matching TRBD1. The CDR3 length is 13 residues. The junction had 3 bases not matched to a gene; V was cut back by 8 bases and J by 3 bases. Germline assignment: CDR1 GTSNPN and CDR2 SVGIG (reference sequence). The CDR3 here is CAGGQGYNSPLHF. The sequenced part of the CDR3 DNA is TGTGCCGGAGGACAGGGCTATAATTCACCC. Using reference TRBV30 and TRBJ1-6 for the parts outside the CDR3, the full variable domain is SQTIHQWPATLVQPVGSPLSLECTVEGTSNPNLYWYRQAAGRGLQLLFYSVGIGQISSEVPQNLSASRPQDRQFILSSKKLLLSDSGFYLCAGGQGYNSPLHFGNGTRLTVT.